This is a list of T cell receptor beta chains from one sample in a study of blood T cell repertoires in COVID-19. Profiling relied on immunoSEQ multiplex PCR, and the TCRdb table lists in-frame clones only, not all of them. Of 95,000 to 150,000 clones in the sample, 70% to 80% were seen once. The specimen was peripheral blood. These receptors originate from a woman of 80 years or more with acute or convalescent COVID-19. Both conserved end residues are part of each CDR3. Fields, in order: clone size, V gene, J gene, D gene, CDR3 DNA, CDR3 protein. The D gene is left open where the match is weak. Size is omitted from some rows. Given values are once, few, many or a class for expanded clones.

abundance: NA; v_gene: TRBV5-1; j_gene: TRBJ1-1; d_gene: NA; CDR3nt: TGCGCCAGCAGCCTCCCGGGGGATGAAGCTTTCTTT; CDR3aa: CASSLPGDEAFF
abundance: NA; v_gene: TRBV2; j_gene: TRBJ1-1; d_gene: TRBD1; CDR3nt: TGTGCCAGCACAGGGACAGGGGGCGCGAACACTGAAGCTTTCTTT; CDR3aa: CASTGTGGANTEAFF
abundance: NA; v_gene: TRBV7-7; j_gene: TRBJ2-3; d_gene: TRBD2; CDR3nt: TGTGCTAGCAGCTTACTCGGGACTAGAGAAAACCGCACAGATACGCAGTATTTT; CDR3aa: CASSLLGTRENRTDTQYF
abundance: NA; v_gene: TRBV28; j_gene: TRBJ2-5; d_gene: TRBD1; CDR3nt: TGTGCCAGCAGTTACAGGGGCGGAAAGACCCAGTACTTC; CDR3aa: CASSYRGGKTQYF
abundance: once; v_gene: TRBV4-3; j_gene: TRBJ2-7; d_gene: NA; CDR3nt: TGCGCCAGCAGCCGAGAACTACAGGGATACGAGCAGTACTTC; CDR3aa: CASSRELQGYEQYF
abundance: NA; v_gene: TRBV5-6; j_gene: TRBJ2-1; d_gene: NA; CDR3nt: TGTGCCAGCACACAGTACGGGACAACGGATGAGCAGTTCTTC; CDR3aa: CASTQYGTTDEQFF
abundance: NA; v_gene: TRBV12-1; j_gene: TRBJ1-1; d_gene: NA; CDR3nt: TGTGCCAGCAGCTTTGAGGGACAGGGGGCCCTTGGAGCTTTCTTT; CDR3aa: CASSFEGQGALGAFF
abundance: NA; v_gene: TRBV15; j_gene: TRBJ2-7; d_gene: NA; CDR3nt: TGTGCCACCAGCAGAGGATCCGGGTCCTACGAGCAGTACTTC; CDR3aa: CATSRGSGSYEQYF
abundance: NA; v_gene: TRBV18; j_gene: TRBJ2-1; d_gene: NA; CDR3nt: TGTGCCAGCTCACCACCAGCCAACAATGAGCAGTTCTTC; CDR3aa: CASSPPANNEQFF
abundance: NA; v_gene: TRBV28; j_gene: TRBJ2-1; d_gene: TRBD2; CDR3nt: TGTGCCAGCAGTGGCGGGACTAGCGGGACCTGGAATGAGCAGTTCTTC; CDR3aa: CASSGGTSGTWNEQFF
abundance: once; v_gene: TRBV7-2; j_gene: TRBJ1-5; d_gene: TRBD1; CDR3nt: TGTGCCAGCAGCTTGGCAGGGGGCAGAGAACAGCCCCAGCATTTT; CDR3aa: CASSLAGGREQPQHF
abundance: NA; v_gene: TRBV2; j_gene: TRBJ1-4; d_gene: NA; CDR3nt: TGTGCCAGCAGTTGGGGGCTAGTAGAAAAACTGTTTTTT; CDR3aa: CASSWGLVEKLFF
abundance: NA; v_gene: TRBV30; j_gene: TRBJ2-3; d_gene: NA; CDR3nt: TGTGCCTGGAGCCGATTAGCGACTGCTACGCAGTATTTT; CDR3aa: CAWSRLATATQYF
abundance: NA; v_gene: TRBV19; j_gene: TRBJ1-6; d_gene: NA; CDR3nt: TGTGCCAGCAGCTCGACAGGATCCTACAATTCACCCCTCCACTTT; CDR3aa: CASSSTGSYNSPLHF
abundance: NA; v_gene: TRBV5-1; j_gene: TRBJ2-1; d_gene: NA; CDR3nt: TGCGCCAGCAGCTTGGGCGGGGCCTCCTACAATGAGCAGTTCTTC; CDR3aa: CASSLGGASYNEQFF
abundance: NA; v_gene: TRBV27; j_gene: TRBJ1-1; d_gene: NA; CDR3nt: TGTGCCAGCAGTTTGCACGGGAACACTGAAGCTTTCTTT; CDR3aa: CASSLHGNTEAFF
abundance: NA; v_gene: TRBV6-6; j_gene: TRBJ2-5; d_gene: TRBD2; CDR3nt: TGTGCCAGCAGTTCCGGGACTATAGAGACCCAGTACTTC; CDR3aa: CASSSGTIETQYF
abundance: NA; v_gene: TRBV30; j_gene: TRBJ1-2; d_gene: NA; CDR3nt: TGTGCCTGGAGTGTACATGGGGGGGAGGGCTACACCTTC; CDR3aa: CAWSVHGGEGYTF
abundance: few; v_gene: TRBV19; j_gene: TRBJ2-1; d_gene: NA; CDR3nt: TGTGCCAGTAGTGGCCGGACGGGACATTGGGGTGAGCAGTTCTTC; CDR3aa: CASSGRTGHWGEQFF
abundance: few; v_gene: TRBV2; j_gene: TRBJ1-2; d_gene: TRBD1; CDR3nt: TGTGCCAGCAGTGGACAGGGAGCGGGTGGCTACACCTTC; CDR3aa: CASSGQGAGGYTF
abundance: NA; v_gene: TRBV5-4; j_gene: TRBJ2-2; d_gene: TRBD2; CDR3nt: TGTGCCAGCAGCTTGTTTTTGCTAGCGGGGGGAGTCGCCGGGGAGCTGTTTTTT; CDR3aa: CASSLFLLAGGVAGELFF
abundance: NA; v_gene: TRBV7-2; j_gene: TRBJ2-1; d_gene: NA; CDR3nt: TGTGCCAGCAGCTTAGATAGCCTTTACAATGAGCAGTTCTTC; CDR3aa: CASSLDSLYNEQFF
abundance: NA; v_gene: TRBV6-6; j_gene: TRBJ1-2; d_gene: NA; CDR3nt: TGTGCCAGCAGTTACGGGGAGGGTGGCTACACCTTC; CDR3aa: CASSYGEGGYTF
abundance: once; v_gene: TRBV6-5; j_gene: TRBJ1-4; d_gene: TRBD1; CDR3nt: TGTGCCAGCGGCCGGGACAGACGAACTAATGAAAAACTGTTTTTT; CDR3aa: CASGRDRRTNEKLFF
abundance: few; v_gene: TRBV19; j_gene: TRBJ1-2; d_gene: NA; CDR3nt: TGTGCCAGTAGTATGAGCGATTCCTATGGCTACACCTTC; CDR3aa: CASSMSDSYGYTF
abundance: NA; v_gene: TRBV5-1; j_gene: TRBJ2-7; d_gene: TRBD2; CDR3nt: TGCGCCAGCAGGGGGGAGGGGCCACCGAACGAGCAGTACTTC; CDR3aa: CASRGEGPPNEQYF
abundance: NA; v_gene: TRBV24-1; j_gene: TRBJ2-1; d_gene: TRBD2; CDR3nt: TGTGCCACCAGTGACCCGGGCCTAGCGGGTGGATCTGAGCAGTTCTTC; CDR3aa: CATSDPGLAGGSEQFF
abundance: NA; v_gene: TRBV29-1; j_gene: TRBJ2-1; d_gene: TRBD2; CDR3nt: TGCAGCGATAAGACTAGCGGGTACAATGAGCAGTTCTTC; CDR3aa: CSDKTSGYNEQFF
abundance: NA; v_gene: TRBV24-1; j_gene: TRBJ2-3; d_gene: NA; CDR3nt: TGTGCCACCAGTGCGGGGTACACAGATACGCAGTATTTT; CDR3aa: CATSAGYTDTQYF
abundance: NA; v_gene: TRBV28; j_gene: TRBJ2-7; d_gene: NA; CDR3nt: TGTGCCAGCAGTTACCAGGGAACCTACGAGCAGTACTTC; CDR3aa: CASSYQGTYEQYF
abundance: NA; v_gene: TRBV7-2; j_gene: TRBJ2-2; d_gene: TRBD2; CDR3nt: TGTGCCAGCAGCTTATTCCCTAGCGGGGGGGCCAACACCGGGGAGCTGTTTTTT; CDR3aa: CASSLFPSGGANTGELFF
abundance: NA; v_gene: TRBV28; j_gene: TRBJ1-1; d_gene: NA; CDR3nt: TGTGCCAGCAGTTTCCTCTACACTGAAGCTTTCTTT; CDR3aa: CASSFLYTEAFF
abundance: NA; v_gene: TRBV6-5; j_gene: TRBJ1-2; d_gene: TRBD1; CDR3nt: TGTGCCAGCGGAGACAGGGGAGGCTATGGCTACACCTTC; CDR3aa: CASGDRGGYGYTF
abundance: NA; v_gene: TRBV5-5; j_gene: TRBJ1-5; d_gene: TRBD1; CDR3nt: TGTGCCAGCAGCACTGCCGGGACAGGGTTCGGAGCCCAGCATTTT; CDR3aa: CASSTAGTGFGAQHF
abundance: NA; v_gene: TRBV7-2; j_gene: TRBJ2-3; d_gene: TRBD2; CDR3nt: TGTGCCAGCAGCCCCCAGGGGCGGGAGGGCGCAGATACGCAGTATTTT; CDR3aa: CASSPQGREGADTQYF
abundance: NA; v_gene: TRBV4-2; j_gene: TRBJ1-5; d_gene: TRBD1; CDR3nt: TGTGCCAGCAGCCAAGGACAGGGAGAACAGCCCCAGCATTTT; CDR3aa: CASSQGQGEQPQHF
abundance: few; v_gene: TRBV4-2; j_gene: TRBJ1-5; d_gene: NA; CDR3nt: TGTGCCAGCAGCCAGGGCAGGTCGAGCAATCAGCCCCAGCATTTT; CDR3aa: CASSQGRSSNQPQHF
abundance: NA; v_gene: TRBV18; j_gene: TRBJ2-5; d_gene: TRBD1; CDR3nt: TGTGCCAGCTCACCAAGGGGGCTGGAGACCCAGTACTTC; CDR3aa: CASSPRGLETQYF
abundance: few; v_gene: TRBV2; j_gene: TRBJ1-1; d_gene: NA; CDR3nt: TGTGCCAGCATTCAGGTTAGCACTGAAGCTTTCTTT; CDR3aa: CASIQVSTEAFF
abundance: NA; v_gene: TRBV6-1; j_gene: TRBJ2-7; d_gene: NA; CDR3nt: TGTGCCAGCAGTGAAGGCGCGTACTCCTACGAGCAGTACTTC; CDR3aa: CASSEGAYSYEQYF
abundance: once; v_gene: TRBV27; j_gene: TRBJ2-1; d_gene: TRBD2; CDR3nt: TGTGCCAGCAGTGGACTAGCGGGAAACGACAATGAGCAGTTCTTC; CDR3aa: CASSGLAGNDNEQFF
abundance: few; v_gene: TRBV4-2; j_gene: TRBJ1-1; d_gene: NA; CDR3nt: TGTGCCAGCAGCCCCTGGGCGGGGATCAGCACTGAAGCTTTCTTT; CDR3aa: CASSPWAGISTEAFF